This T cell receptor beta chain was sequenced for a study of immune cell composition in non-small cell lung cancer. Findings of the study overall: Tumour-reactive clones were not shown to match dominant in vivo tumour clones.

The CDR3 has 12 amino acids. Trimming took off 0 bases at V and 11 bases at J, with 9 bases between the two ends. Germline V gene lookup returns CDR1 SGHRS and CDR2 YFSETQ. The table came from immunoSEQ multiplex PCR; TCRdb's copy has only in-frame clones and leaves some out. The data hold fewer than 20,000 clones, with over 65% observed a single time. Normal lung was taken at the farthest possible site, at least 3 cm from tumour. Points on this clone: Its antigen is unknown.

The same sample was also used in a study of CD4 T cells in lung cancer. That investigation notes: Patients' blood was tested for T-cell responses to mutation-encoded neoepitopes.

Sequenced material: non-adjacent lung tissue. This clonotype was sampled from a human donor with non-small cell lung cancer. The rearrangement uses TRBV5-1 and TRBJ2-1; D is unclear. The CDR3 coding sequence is TGCGCCAGCAGCTTGGTAAGGGCGCAGCAGTTCTTC. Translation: CASSLVRAQQFF. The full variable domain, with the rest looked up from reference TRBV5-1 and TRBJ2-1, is KAGVTQTPRYLIKTRGQQVTLSCSPISGHRSVSWYQQTPGQGLQFLFEYFSETQRNKGNFPGRFSGRQFSNSRSEMNVSTLELGDSALYLCASSLVRAQQFFGPGTRLTVL.